This TCR beta chain was captured in a study of T cell repertoires in cytomegalovirus infection. Overall study context: Public TCR beta signatures provided an indication of both CMV infection and a matching HLA type. Notes on the study in general: The ex vivo response showed dominance by HLA-C-restricted CMV-specific TCR beta clonotypes. Carriage of CMV together with the relevant HLA was identifiable through cumulative public TCR beta family frequency.

Details on this clonotype: Antigen: not known.

TCRdb ran MiXCR on the reads and lists one entry per CDR3 protein. The sample has hundreds of thousands of distinct CDR3 sequences, roughly 26% seen once. The CDR3 has 16 residues. Trimming shortened V by 1 base and J by 0 bases, and 11 bases separated the two germline ends. The V gene's germline CDR1 is MNHEY and CDR2 SMNVEV (reference sequence). Sequenced: CD8+ T cells from PBMCs. The sequence was obtained from a human donor in good health (CMV status not recorded). Some clones in this sample may be carry-over from other donors' samples. This chain joins TRBV27 and TRBJ2-3; perhaps TRBD1 as D (6 bases). The DNA of the CDR3 is TGTGCCAGCAGTTTATTTCCAGGGACAAGCACAGATACGCAGTATTTT. Encoded protein: CASSLFPGTSTDTQYF.